A single sample is the source of the 6 T cell receptor beta chains below, sequenced in a study of blood T cell repertoires in COVID-19. TCRdb's copy holds only in-frame clones and misses some; the assay was immunoSEQ multiplex PCR. In the table there are roughly 39,000 clones, almost 85% of which are singletons. The sequenced sample was peripheral blood. Every receptor here comes from a human donor in a cohort sampled during active COVID-19.

The J gene is TRBJ2-7, the V gene TRBV13, with D possibly TRBD2 on 6 matching bases. The CDR3 extends over 15 amino acids. V lost 3 bases to trimming and J lost 2 bases, with 14 bases between them. CDR1 PRHDT and CDR2 FYEKMQ come from the germline V gene (reference sequence). In DNA, the CDR3 is TGTGCCAGCAGCTTCACCTTAGCGGCAACCTACGAGCAGTACTTC. This codes for CASSFTLAATYEQYF.

The chain recombines TRBV15 with TRBJ2-7; possibly TRBD1 for D (7 bases). Trimming removed 0 bases at V and 3 bases at J, with 12 bases between. The CDR3 runs to 15 residues. Germline CDR1 reads LNHNV; CDR2 reads YYDKDF (reference sequence). The DNA of the CDR3 is TGTGCCACCAGCAGAGAAGCAGGGGGACTCTACGAGCAGTACTTC. Amino acid sequence: CATSREAGGLYEQYF.

This clone appeared a single time. In DNA, the CDR3 is TGTGCCAGCAGCACGCGGGGCCGTTCTAATAGCAATCAGCCCCAGCATTTT. Protein product: CASSTRGRSNSNQPQHF. This rearrangement joins TRBV7-8 to TRBJ1-5; a possible D gene is TRBD1 (5 bases). Germline V CDR1 and CDR2: SGHVS, FQNEAQ. The CDR3 covers 17 residues. The ends were cut back, 5 bases at V and 0 bases at J, with 17 bases in the middle.

The gene calls are TRBV7-2 and TRBJ1-2, with a possible D match to TRBD1 (6 bases). V was pared by 5 bases and J by 6 bases, with 19 bases between. Germline V gene lookup returns CDR1 SGHTA and CDR2 FQGNSA. There are 15 residues in the CDR3. DNA of the CDR3: TGTGCCAGCAGCCCCGGGGGGCAGGGGCCCCATGGCTACACCTTC. Protein product: CASSPGGQGPHGYTF.

This chain joins TRBV3-1 (or the pseudogene TRBV3-2) and TRBJ1-1; D unclear. The CDR3 has 15 residues. The germline V and J ends were trimmed by 1 base and 6 bases, with 15 bases remaining between them. Germline V gene lookup returns CDR1 LGHDT and CDR2 YNNKEL (reference sequence). The CDR3 sequence is CASSQALWAGAEAFF. The CDR3 DNA sequence: TGTGCCAGCAGCCAAGCATTGTGGGCAGGCGCTGAAGCTTTCTTT.

The chain joins TRBV5-4 to TRBJ2-2; 8 bases agree with TRBD1. The CDR3 length is 16 residues. V gave up 4 bases and J gave up 4 bases; unmatched junction bases: 9. CDR1 and CDR2 from the germline V gene are SGHNT and YYREEE (reference sequence). The CDR3 nucleotides read TGTGCCAGCAGCCCTCCGGGACAGGAGCTCACCGGGGAGCTGTTTTTT. Protein product: CASSPPGQELTGELFF.